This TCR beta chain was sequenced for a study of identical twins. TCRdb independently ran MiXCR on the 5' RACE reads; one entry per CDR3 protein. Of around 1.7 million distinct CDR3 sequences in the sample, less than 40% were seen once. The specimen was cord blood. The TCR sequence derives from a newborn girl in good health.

CDR3 region: CASSQGVERVVDQPQHF. The CDR3 nucleotides read TGTGCCAGCAGCCAAGGAGTCGAGAGGGTGGTGGATCAGCCCCAGCATTTT. V gene TRBV4-2 combines with J gene TRBJ1-5; no definite D call. The CDR3 is made up of 17 amino acids. V was shortened by 1 base and J by 5 bases, with 18 bases between the two germline ends. Germline assignment: CDR1 LGHNA and CDR2 YNFKEQ.